This passage covers 30 T cell receptor beta chains from one sample sequenced in a study of shared T cell receptors in the human thymus. Assay used: immunoSEQ multiplex PCR; TCRdb lists only in-frame clones, some missing. Of hundreds of thousands of clones listed, 80% to 90% are singletons. The data were also submitted as part of a second study, on human thymus T cells.

The sequencing input was thymocytes. These receptors were collected from a girl in the first two years of life with a congenital heart defect.

The V and J genes are TRBV5-6 and TRBJ1-5; possibly TRBD1 for D (6 bases). The CDR3 runs 14 residues. Trimming removed 4 bases from V and 7 bases from J, with 15 bases in between. Germline lookup yields CDR1 SGHDT and CDR2 YYEEEE. The CDR3 sequence is CASSRVGAGQPQHF. CDR3 coding DNA: TGTGCCAGCAGCAGGGTGGGGGCAGGGCAGCCCCAGCATTTT.

This clone turned up a few times. J is TRBJ1-1 and V is TRBV29-1; D is uncertain. The CDR3 sequence is 14 residues long. Germline V gene lookup returns CDR1 SQVTM and CDR2 ANQGSEA. V lost 3 bases to trimming and J lost 3 bases, with 14 bases between them. CDR3 DNA sequence: TGCAGCGTTGATGGAGGGAGAAGGGACACTGAAGCTTTCTTT. It is translated as CSVDGGRRDTEAFF.

The chain combines TRBV11-2 with TRBJ2-2; D perhaps matches TRBD2 (7 bases). The V gene lost 2 bases and the J gene lost 2 bases, with 21 bases spanning the gap. CDR3 length equals 19 residues. Germline V CDR1 and CDR2: SGHAT, FQNNGV. CDR3 region: CASSLSWGGLKFNTGELFF. The CDR3 nucleotides read TGTGCCAGCAGCTTATCGTGGGGGGGCCTAAAGTTTAACACCGGGGAGCTGTTTTTT.

This clone was observed once. The chain recombines TRBV14 with TRBJ2-5; D unclear. The ends were cut back, 0 bases at V and 5 bases at J, with 16 bases in the middle. The CDR3 is 16 residues long. The germline gives CDR1 SGHDN, CDR2 FVKESK. The CDR3 region has the DNA TGTGCCAGCAGCCAAGATGGCGGCGAGCATCAGGAGACCCAGTACTTC. Translated: CASSQDGGEHQETQYF.

The V call is TRBV9, the J call TRBJ2-7; TRBD1 is a possible D gene (8 bases). Trimming shortened V by 0 bases and J by 3 bases, and 19 bases separated the two germline ends. This CDR3 comprises 17 residues. Germline V lookup: CDR1 SGDLS, CDR2 YYNGEE. CDR3 sequence (DNA): TGTGCCAGCAGCGTAGAGGGGGGGACAGGAGGGCTCTACGAGCAGTACTTC. Translating gives CASSVEGGTGGLYEQYF.

The chain combines TRBV11-2 with TRBJ2-7, with 12 bases matching TRBD2. V shed 4 bases and J 3 bases; nucleotides not matched to a gene: 13. The CDR3 spans 18 residues. In germline, CDR1 is SGHAT, CDR2 FQNNGV. The CDR3 bases are TGTGCCAGCAGCTGGGTGCTAGCGGGGGGGCCGGTCTACTACGAGCAGTACTTC. It encodes CASSWVLAGGPVYYEQYF.

The chain is built from TRBV6-5 and TRBJ1-1; TRBD1 matches at 7 bases. Germline V gives CDR1 MNHEY, CDR2 SVGAGI. The CDR3 spans 13 residues. V lost 0 bases, J lost 5 bases, and 0 bases stayed unmatched. This CDR3 is CASSYSGQTEAFF. The CDR3 coding sequence is TGTGCCAGCAGTTACTCGGGACAGACTGAAGCTTTCTTT.

The chain combines TRBV14 with TRBJ1-3; 8 bases align to TRBD1. The V gene end was trimmed by 4 bases and the J gene end by 8 bases; junction bases not matched to a gene: 13. Germline CDR1 SGHDN, CDR2 FVKESK. The CDR3 covers 16 residues. CDR3: CASSPRDRSIGDTIYF. In nucleotides, the CDR3 is TGTGCCAGCAGCCCCCGGGACAGGTCTATTGGGGACACCATATATTTT. Complete variable domain (other parts from reference TRBV14 and TRBJ1-3): EAGVTQFPSHSVIEKGQTVTLRCDPISGHDNLYWYRRVMGKEIKFLLHFVKESKQDESGMPNNRFLAERTGGTYSTLKVQPAELEDSGVYFCASSPRDRSIGDTIYFGEGSWLTVV.

The chain uses TRBV29-1 and TRBJ2-7; a weak D match, TRBD1 (6 bases). V gave up 5 bases and J gave up 0 bases, with 14 bases separating them. Germline V CDR1 and CDR2: SQVTM, ANQGSEA. There are 14 residues in the CDR3. Here the CDR3 reads CSVPGQTLSYEQYF. In nucleotides, the CDR3 is TGCAGCGTTCCTGGACAGACTCTCTCCTACGAGCAGTACTTC.

V and J are TRBV5-5 and TRBJ2-1, with 9 bases that match TRBD1. The V and J ends lost 4 bases and 5 bases, in that order; junction bases with no gene match: 7. Per germline, CDR1 SGHKS and CDR2 YYEKEE (reference sequence). The CDR3 runs 15 residues. CDR3 DNA sequence: TGTGCCAGCAGCCTATCGGGGACAGGGCACAATGAGCAGTTCTTC. Translation gives CASSLSGTGHNEQFF.

This chain joins TRBV27 and TRBJ2-7; 9 positions agree with TRBD2. V gave up 4 bases and J gave up 0 bases; unmatched junction bases: 13. The CDR3 contains 18 residues. In germline, CDR1 is MNHEY, CDR2 SMNVEV (reference sequence). CDR3: CASSCRAGGQTSSYEQYF. DNA for the CDR3: TGTGCCAGCAGTTGTCGAGCGGGGGGCCAGACAAGCTCCTACGAGCAGTACTTC.

This clone came up a few times. V and J are TRBV27 and TRBJ1-1; 7 bases are a match to TRBD1. The germline V gene has CDR1 MNHEY and CDR2 SMNVEV (reference sequence). This CDR3 has 14 residues. The trim removed 6 bases at V and 3 bases at J, leaving 7 bases unmatched. The DNA of the CDR3 is TGTGCCAGCAGGGCCCACAGGGGAGACACTGAAGCTTTCTTT. As protein: CASRAHRGDTEAFF.

This clone was observed once. V and J are TRBV6-1 and TRBJ2-7; 10 positions agree with TRBD1. This CDR3 has 15 amino acids. Looked up from germline, CDR1 is MNHNS and CDR2 is SASEGT. V shed 7 bases, J shed 3 bases, and the junction held 9 bases outside the gene matches. CDR3 in amino acids: CASITGTGDGYEQYF. As DNA, the CDR3 is TGTGCCAGCATTACCGGGACAGGGGACGGCTACGAGCAGTACTTC.

This clone was detected a few times. One end of the junction is discordant with germline, which a read error may explain. The V gene is TRBV7-7, the J gene TRBJ2-1; maybe TRBD2 (6 bases). Germline V CDR1 and CDR2: SSHAT, FNYEAQ (reference sequence). The CDR3 totals 14 residues. The CDR3 DNA reads as TGTGCTAGCAGCCCCAGGGCGGGATTTCGGGAGCAGTTCTTC. Protein: CASSPRAGFREQFF.

The chain uses TRBV10-3 and TRBJ2-7, with TRBD2 as a possible D gene (5 bases). Germline V gene data show CDR1 as ENHRY and CDR2 as SYGVKD. Trimming pared 6 bases from V and 0 bases from J, leaving 15 bases between. The CDR3 is made up of 15 amino acids. The CDR3, as DNA: TGTGCCATCAGATCTGCTAGCCATAGCTCCTACGAGCAGTACTTC. It specifies CAIRSASHSSYEQYF.

The chain joins TRBV2 to TRBJ1-2, with D possibly TRBD1 on 6 matching bases. The germline V and J ends were trimmed by 6 bases and 7 bases, with 18 bases remaining between them. This CDR3 region has 14 residues. CDR1 and CDR2 (germline): SNHLY, FYNNEI. This CDR3 is CASRDRPRERGYTF. In nucleotides, the CDR3 is TGTGCCAGCAGGGACAGACCACGGGAACGTGGCTACACCTTC.

The chain joins TRBV5-4 to TRBJ2-2; the D gene is possibly TRBD2 (5 bases). Looked up from germline, CDR1 is SGHNT and CDR2 is YYREEE (reference sequence). V lost 0 bases and J lost 4, with 13 bases in between. The CDR3 extends over 16 amino acids. CDR3 bases: TGTGCCAGCAGCTTGGGTCGGGGAAAGGGCACCGGGGAGCTGTTTTTT. Protein: CASSLGRGKGTGELFF.

As for this clone: The sample carries other DNA sequences with the same CDR3. The rearrangement uses TRBV5-4 and TRBJ1-2; D remains ambiguous. Trimming pared 4 bases from V and 2 bases from J, leaving 18 bases between. CDR1 and CDR2 (germline): SGHNT, YYREEE (reference sequence). The CDR3 consists of 16 residues. Written as DNA, the CDR3 is TGTGCCAGCAGCCTGGGTTTTACCTATACCAACTATGGCTACACCTTC. Its protein is CASSLGFTYTNYGYTF.

The gene calls are TRBV27 and TRBJ1-1; D perhaps matches TRBD1 (5 bases). CDR1 MNHEY and CDR2 SMNVEV come from the germline V gene (reference sequence). The germline V and J ends were trimmed by 3 bases and 4 bases, with 18 bases remaining between them. This CDR3 region has 16 residues. The CDR3 nucleotides read TGTGCCAGCAGTTTGAGGTGGGGCGGTGTATTCACTGAAGCTTTCTTT. It yields the protein CASSLRWGGVFTEAFF.

The chain has TRBV2 and TRBJ1-3, with unresolved D. V dropped 4 bases and J dropped 3 bases, with 16 bases sitting between them. CDR1 and CDR2 (germline): SNHLY, FYNNEI. This CDR3 spans 16 amino acids. In nucleotides, the CDR3 is TGTGCCAGCAGTGTTCGGGTCCTCGTAGGTGGAAACACCATATATTTT. Protein sequence: CASSVRVLVGGNTIYF.

V usage is TRBV2 and J usage is TRBJ2-7, with a possible D match to TRBD1 (6 bases). Germline loops: CDR1 SNHLY, CDR2 FYNNEI. The V end lost 1 base, the J end lost 8 bases, and 21 bases lay between the germline ends. This CDR3 is built from 16 residues. CDR3 loop: CASSEVGDKQEYKQYF. Written as DNA, the CDR3 is TGTGCCAGCAGTGAAGTTGGGGACAAGCAAGAGTATAAGCAGTACTTC.

This chain uses TRBV6-1 with TRBJ1-3; 9 nucleotides line up with TRBD1. Germline V gives CDR1 MNHNS, CDR2 SASEGT. The CDR3 has 17 residues. J gave up 0 bases and V 0 bases, and 3 bases lay outside the gene matches. CDR3 in DNA: TGTGCCAGCAGTGAAGCGGGGGACAGGGCCTCTGGAAACACCATATATTTT. It codes for CASSEAGDRASGNTIYF.

This chain uses TRBV25-1 with TRBJ1-2; D may be TRBD1 (6 bases). The ends were cut back, 6 bases at V and 4 bases at J, with 9 bases in the middle. CDR1 is MGHDK, CDR2 SYGVNS, per germline. The CDR3 has 12 residues. The CDR3 sequence is CASRLTGYGYTF. CDR3 coding DNA: TGTGCCAGCAGATTGACAGGCTATGGCTACACCTTC.

V usage is TRBV5-8 and J usage is TRBJ2-5; D may be TRBD1 (6 bases). Germline CDR1 is SGHTS and CDR2 is YDEGEE. This CDR3 spans 17 amino acids. V lost 4 bases and J lost 9, with 28 bases in between. The chain's CDR3 is CASSPKGWAIPPGAQYF. The DNA for the CDR3 is TGTGCCAGCAGCCCGAAAGGGTGGGCTATACCCCCAGGGGCCCAGTACTTC.

CDR3 residues: CASSALAGGPTGELFF. CDR3 DNA: TGTGCCAGCAGCGCCCTAGCGGGGGGCCCCACCGGGGAGCTGTTTTTT. J is TRBJ2-2 and V is TRBV9; 11 nucleotides match TRBD2. The CDR3 consists of 16 residues. Germline V lookup: CDR1 SGDLS, CDR2 YYNGEE. The V gene end was trimmed by 3 bases and the J gene end by 4 bases; junction bases not matched to a gene: 5.

J is TRBJ1-4 and V is TRBV30; 7 bases agree with TRBD1. Per germline, CDR1 GTSNPN and CDR2 SVGIG (reference sequence). Losses at the gene ends were 4 bases for V and 8 bases for J; bases not matched to a gene: 7. The CDR3 covers 13 residues. The CDR3 DNA reads TGTGCCTGGAACAGGGGAAGGGGGGAAAAACTGTTTTTT. Translated: CAWNRGRGEKLFF.

The chain couples TRBV2 to TRBJ2-4; D is perhaps TRBD2 (5 bases). Trimming pared 6 bases from V and 2 bases from J, leaving 17 bases between. Germline loops: CDR1 SNHLY, CDR2 FYNNEI. CDR3 size: 16 residues. The CDR3: CASRRVEGRSKNIQYF. The CDR3 nucleotides read TGTGCCAGCAGGAGGGTAGAGGGTAGGTCCAAAAACATTCAGTACTTC. The whole variable domain, filled in from reference TRBV2 and TRBJ2-4, reads EPEVTQTPSHQVTQMGQEVILRCVPISNHLYFYWYRQILGQKVEFLVSFYNNEISEKSEIFDDQFSVERPDGSNFTLKIRSTKLEDSAMYFCASRRVEGRSKNIQYFGAGTRLSVL.

The chain recombines TRBV28 with TRBJ1-1, with D hard to call. V was pared by 5 bases and J by 1 base, with 8 bases between. CDR3 length: 13 residues. Germline assignment: CDR1 MDHEN and CDR2 SYDVKM. For the CDR3, the DNA is TGTGCCAGCAGTAGCCCAAGGAACACTGAAGCTTTCTTT. This gives the protein CASSSPRNTEAFF.

The chain combines TRBV12-5 with TRBJ2-1; D remains unclear. Germline CDR1 reads LGHNT; CDR2 reads FRNRAP. The ends were cut back, 3 bases at V and 0 bases at J, with 18 bases in the middle. The CDR3 covers 18 residues. Written as DNA, the CDR3 is TGTGCTAGTGGTTTAATTTGGCCCCATACAAGCTCCTACAATGAGCAGTTCTTC. Translated: CASGLIWPHTSSYNEQFF.

The V gene is TRBV4-3, the J gene TRBJ2-7, with TRBD2 as a possible D gene (6 bases). CDR1 and CDR2 from the germline V gene are LGHNA and YSLEER. There are 15 residues in the CDR3. The V gene lost 0 bases and the J gene lost 7 bases, with 16 bases spanning the gap. The CDR3 nucleotides are TGCGCCAGCAGCCAAGATTGTACTACGAGCGGGGAGCAGTACTTC. This encodes CASSQDCTTSGEQYF.